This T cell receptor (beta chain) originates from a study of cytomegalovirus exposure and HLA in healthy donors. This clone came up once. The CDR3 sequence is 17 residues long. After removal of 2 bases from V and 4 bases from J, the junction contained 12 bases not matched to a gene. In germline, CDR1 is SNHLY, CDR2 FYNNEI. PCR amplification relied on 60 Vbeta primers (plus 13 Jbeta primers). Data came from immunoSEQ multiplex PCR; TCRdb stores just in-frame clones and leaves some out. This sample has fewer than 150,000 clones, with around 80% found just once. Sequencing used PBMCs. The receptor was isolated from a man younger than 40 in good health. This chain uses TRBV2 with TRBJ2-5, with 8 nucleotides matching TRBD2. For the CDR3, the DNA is TGTGCCAGCAGTGAAAGTCCCGGGAGGGAAGGTCGAGAGACCCAGTACTTC. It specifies CASSESPGREGRETQYF.